Below, one TCR beta chain is given with its context. Its target is unknown. This sample stems from a study of immune cell composition in non-small cell lung cancer. The wider study: Histologic subtype was mainly adenocarcinoma or squamous cell carcinoma.

The repertoire was sequenced with immunoSEQ multiplex PCR; TCRdb's copy has only in-frame clones and lacks some. Here the sample spans about 4,500 clones, 80% to 90% being singletons. Notes on the study in general: No significant correlation existed between pack-years smoked and tumour clonality.

CDR1 is LNHDA and CDR2 is SQIVND in the germline V gene (reference sequence). CDR3 size: 16 residues. V trimming: 3 bases; J trimming: 8 bases; junction bases outside the gene matches: 11. The chain employs TRBV19 and TRBJ2-1; 9 bases fit TRBD2. Material: lung tumor tissue. This clonotype originated in a human donor with non-small cell lung cancer. The CDR3 loop reads CASSIARASGKDEQFF. The DNA of the CDR3 is TGTGCCAGTAGTATCGCTAGGGCTAGCGGGAAGGATGAGCAGTTCTTC.